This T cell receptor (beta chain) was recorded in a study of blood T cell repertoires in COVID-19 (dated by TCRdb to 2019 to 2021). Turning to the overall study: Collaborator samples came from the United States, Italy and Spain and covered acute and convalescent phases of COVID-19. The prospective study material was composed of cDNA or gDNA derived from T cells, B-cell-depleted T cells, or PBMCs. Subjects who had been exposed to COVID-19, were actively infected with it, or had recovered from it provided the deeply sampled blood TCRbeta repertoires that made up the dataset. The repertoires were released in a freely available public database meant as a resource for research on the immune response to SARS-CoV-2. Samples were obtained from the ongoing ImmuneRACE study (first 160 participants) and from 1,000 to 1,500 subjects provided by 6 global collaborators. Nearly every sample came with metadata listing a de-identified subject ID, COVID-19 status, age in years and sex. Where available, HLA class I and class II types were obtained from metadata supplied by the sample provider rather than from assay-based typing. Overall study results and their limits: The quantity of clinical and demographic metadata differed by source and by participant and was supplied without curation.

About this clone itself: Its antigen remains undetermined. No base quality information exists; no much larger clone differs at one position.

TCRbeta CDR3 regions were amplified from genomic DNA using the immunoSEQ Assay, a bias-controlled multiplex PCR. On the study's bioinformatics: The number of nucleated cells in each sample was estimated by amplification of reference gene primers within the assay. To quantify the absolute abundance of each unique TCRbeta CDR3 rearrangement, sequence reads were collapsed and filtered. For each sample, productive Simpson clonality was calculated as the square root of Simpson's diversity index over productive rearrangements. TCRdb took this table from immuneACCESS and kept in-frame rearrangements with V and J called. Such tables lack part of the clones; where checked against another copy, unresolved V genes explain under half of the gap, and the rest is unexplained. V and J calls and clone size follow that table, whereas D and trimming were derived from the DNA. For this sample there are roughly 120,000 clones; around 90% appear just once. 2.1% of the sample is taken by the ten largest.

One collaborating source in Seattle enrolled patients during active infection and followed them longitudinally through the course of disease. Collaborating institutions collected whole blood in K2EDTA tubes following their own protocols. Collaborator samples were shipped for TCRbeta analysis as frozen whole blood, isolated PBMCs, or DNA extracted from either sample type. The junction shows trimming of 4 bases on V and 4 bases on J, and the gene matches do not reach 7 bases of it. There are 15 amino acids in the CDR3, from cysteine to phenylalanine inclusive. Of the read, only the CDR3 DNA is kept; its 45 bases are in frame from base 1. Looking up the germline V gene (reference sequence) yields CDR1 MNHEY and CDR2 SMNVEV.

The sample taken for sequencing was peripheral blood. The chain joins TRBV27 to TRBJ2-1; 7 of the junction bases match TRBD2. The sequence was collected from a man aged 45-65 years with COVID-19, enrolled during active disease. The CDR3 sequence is CASSSQRELYNEQFF. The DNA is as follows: TGTGCCAGCAGTTCCCAGCGGGAATTGTACAATGAGCAGTTCTTC.